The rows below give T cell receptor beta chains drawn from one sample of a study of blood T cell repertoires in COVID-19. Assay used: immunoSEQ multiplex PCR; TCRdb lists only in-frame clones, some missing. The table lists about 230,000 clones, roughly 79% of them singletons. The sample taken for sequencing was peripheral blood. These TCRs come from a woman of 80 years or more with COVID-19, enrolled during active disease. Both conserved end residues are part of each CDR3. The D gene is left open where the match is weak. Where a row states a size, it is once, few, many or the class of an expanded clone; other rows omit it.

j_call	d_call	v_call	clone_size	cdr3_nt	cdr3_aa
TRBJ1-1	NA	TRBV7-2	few	TGTGCCAGCAGCTTAGCGCTCATCAGTGAAGCTTTCTTT	CASSLALISEAFF
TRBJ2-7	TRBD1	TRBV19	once	TGTGCCAGTAGTACGACAGGGTTGTACGAGCAGTACTTC	CASSTTGLYEQYF
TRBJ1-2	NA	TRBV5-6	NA	TGTGCCAGCGGGGAGAGTCCGTCTCTCAACTATGGCTACACCTTC	CASGESPSLNYGYTF
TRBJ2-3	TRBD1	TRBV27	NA	TGTGCCAGCAGTGGGGGGGCCGGGACAGGGACCACAGATACGCAGTATTTT	CASSGGAGTGTTDTQYF
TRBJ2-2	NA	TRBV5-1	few	TGCGCCAGCAGCGGAGACAGCAGAAGCACCGGGGAGCTGTTTTTT	CASSGDSRSTGELFF
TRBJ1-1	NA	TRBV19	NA	TGTGCCAGTAGTATGAGCCTTGAAGCTTTCTTT	CASSMSLEAFF
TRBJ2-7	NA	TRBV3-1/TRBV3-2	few	TGTGCCAGCAGCCAAGGACGAGGGGGACCCTCCTACGAGCAGTACTTC	CASSQGRGGPSYEQYF
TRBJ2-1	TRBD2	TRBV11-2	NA	TGTGCCAGCAGTTCCACTAGCGGGGCTTACAATGAGCAGTTCTTC	CASSSTSGAYNEQFF
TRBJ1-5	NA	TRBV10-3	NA	TGTGCCATCAGTGAGACAACAGGGATTAATCAGCCCCAGCATTTT	CAISETTGINQPQHF
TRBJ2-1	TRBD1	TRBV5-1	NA	TGCGCCAGCCGTACAGGGGATTCCTACAATGAGCAGTTCTTC	CASRTGDSYNEQFF
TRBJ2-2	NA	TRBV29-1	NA	TGCAGCGTTGAAGGCGGGGCGAACACCGGGGAGCTGTTTTTT	CSVEGGANTGELFF
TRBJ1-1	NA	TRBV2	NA	TGTGCCAGCAGTGAAGCGGCGGATACTGAAGCTTTCTTT	CASSEAADTEAFF
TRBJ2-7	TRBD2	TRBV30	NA	TGTGCCTGGAACCCGAGACTAGCGGGCTCCTACGAGCAGTACTTC	CAWNPRLAGSYEQYF
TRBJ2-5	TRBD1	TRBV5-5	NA	TGTGCCAGCAGCACAACTACAGGGGTCCCAGGCGAGACCCAGTACTTC	CASSTTTGVPGETQYF
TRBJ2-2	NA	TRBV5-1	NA	TGCGCCAGCAGCTTTTCGGGGTCCGGGGAGCTGTTTTTT	CASSFSGSGELFF
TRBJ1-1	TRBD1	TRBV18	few	TGTGCCAGCCAATGGACAGGGAACACTGAAGCTTTCTTT	CASQWTGNTEAFF
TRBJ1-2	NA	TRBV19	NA	TGTGCCAGTAGTATAGATCCCCCGACCGGACTGATGAACTATGGCTACACCTTC	CASSIDPPTGLMNYGYTF
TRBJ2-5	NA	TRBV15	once	TGTGCCACCAGCAGAGATCTAGGACAACGAGAGACCCAGTACTTC	CATSRDLGQRETQYF
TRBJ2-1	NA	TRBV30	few	TGTGCCTGGACCTGGGGTGGGGGGTTCTATGAGCAGTTCTTC	CAWTWGGGFYEQFF
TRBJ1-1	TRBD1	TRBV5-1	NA	TGCGCCAGCAGCCAACGCAGGGGGATGAACACTGAAGCTTTCTTT	CASSQRRGMNTEAFF
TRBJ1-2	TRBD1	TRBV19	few	TGTGCCAGTAGTACTTTGGGACAGAATAACTATGGCTACACCTTC	CASSTLGQNNYGYTF
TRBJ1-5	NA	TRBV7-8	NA	TGTGCCAGCAGCTTACTTTGGGGACAAATCAATCAGCCCCAGCATTTT	CASSLLWGQINQPQHF
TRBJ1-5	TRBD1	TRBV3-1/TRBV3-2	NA	TGTGCCAGCAGCCAGGGACAGGGGGCGTATCAGCCCCAGCATTTT	CASSQGQGAYQPQHF
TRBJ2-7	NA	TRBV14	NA	TGTGCCAGCAGCCGACAGGAGACCTACGAGCAGTACTTC	CASSRQETYEQYF
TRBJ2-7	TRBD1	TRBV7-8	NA	TGTGCCAGCAGCTTCGCAAGGAGAACAGGGGTACCGAAGTACTTC	CASSFARRTGVPKYF
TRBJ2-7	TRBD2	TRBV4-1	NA	TGCGCCAGCAGCCTTAGCGGGAACTCCTACGAGCAGTACTTC	CASSLSGNSYEQYF
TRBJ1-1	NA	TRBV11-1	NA	TGTGCCAGCAGCACGCCAAGAGGTCCGGAAGGCACTGAAGCTTTCTTT	CASSTPRGPEGTEAFF
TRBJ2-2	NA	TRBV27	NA	TGTGCCAGCAGTTTAAGCGGCCGGAACACCGGGGAGCTGTTTTTT	CASSLSGRNTGELFF
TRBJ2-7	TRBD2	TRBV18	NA	TGTGCCAGCTCACTGCCGGGACTAGCGGTCTACGAGCAGTACTTC	CASSLPGLAVYEQYF
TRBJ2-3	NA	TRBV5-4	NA	TGTGCCAGCAGCTTGACGGTAGATACGCAGTATTTT	CASSLTVDTQYF
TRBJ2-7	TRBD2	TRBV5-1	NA	TGCGCCAGCAGCTTGTACGGGGAGGGGAACTACGAGCAGTACTTC	CASSLYGEGNYEQYF
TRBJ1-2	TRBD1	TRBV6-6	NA	TGTGCCAGCAGTCGGGACAGCAACTATGGCTACACCTTC	CASSRDSNYGYTF